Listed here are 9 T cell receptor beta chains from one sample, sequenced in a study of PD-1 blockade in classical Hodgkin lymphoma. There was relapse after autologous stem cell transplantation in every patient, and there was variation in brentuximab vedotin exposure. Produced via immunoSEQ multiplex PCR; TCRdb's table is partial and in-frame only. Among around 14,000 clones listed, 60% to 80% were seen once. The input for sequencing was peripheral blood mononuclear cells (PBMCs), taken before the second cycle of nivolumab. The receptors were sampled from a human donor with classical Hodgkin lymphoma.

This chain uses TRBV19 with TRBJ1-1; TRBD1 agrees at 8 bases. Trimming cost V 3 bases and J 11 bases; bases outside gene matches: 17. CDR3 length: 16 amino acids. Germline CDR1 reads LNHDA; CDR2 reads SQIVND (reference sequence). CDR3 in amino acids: CASSIPGQGYRIEAFF. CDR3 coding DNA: TGTGCCAGTAGTATTCCCGGACAGGGCTATAGGATCGAGGCTTTCTTT.

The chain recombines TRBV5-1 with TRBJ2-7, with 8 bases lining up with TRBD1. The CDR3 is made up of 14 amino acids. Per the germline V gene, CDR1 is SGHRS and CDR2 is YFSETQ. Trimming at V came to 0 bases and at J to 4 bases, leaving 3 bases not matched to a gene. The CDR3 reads CASSLGTGQYEQYF. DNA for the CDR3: TGCGCCAGCAGCTTGGGGACAGGGCAATACGAGCAGTACTTC.

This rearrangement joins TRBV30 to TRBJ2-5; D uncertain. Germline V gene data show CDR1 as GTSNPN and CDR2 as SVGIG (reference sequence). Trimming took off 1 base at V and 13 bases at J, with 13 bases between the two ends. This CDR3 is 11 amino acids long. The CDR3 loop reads CAWSGGGWGYF. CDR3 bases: TGTGCCTGGAGTGGCGGCGGCTGGGGGTACTTC.

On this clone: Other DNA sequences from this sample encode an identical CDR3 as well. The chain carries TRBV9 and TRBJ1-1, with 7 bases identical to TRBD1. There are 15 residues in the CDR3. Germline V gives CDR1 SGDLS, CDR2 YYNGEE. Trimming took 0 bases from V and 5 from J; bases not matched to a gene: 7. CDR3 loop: CASSVVITGETEAFF. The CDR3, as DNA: TGTGCCAGCAGCGTAGTCATTACAGGGGAGACTGAAGCTTTCTTT.

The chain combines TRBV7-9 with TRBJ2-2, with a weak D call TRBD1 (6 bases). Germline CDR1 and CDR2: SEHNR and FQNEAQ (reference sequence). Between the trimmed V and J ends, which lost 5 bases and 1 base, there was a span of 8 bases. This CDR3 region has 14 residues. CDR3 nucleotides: TGTGCCAGCAGCCCGGACAGGAACACCGGGGAGCTGTTTTTT. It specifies CASSPDRNTGELFF.

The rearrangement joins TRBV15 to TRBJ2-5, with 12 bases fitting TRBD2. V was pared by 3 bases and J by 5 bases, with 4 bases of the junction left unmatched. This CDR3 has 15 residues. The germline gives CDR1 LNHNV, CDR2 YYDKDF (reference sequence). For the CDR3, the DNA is TGTGCCACCAGCAGTTCTCTAGCGGGGGGGGAGACCCAGTACTTC. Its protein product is CATSSSLAGGETQYF.

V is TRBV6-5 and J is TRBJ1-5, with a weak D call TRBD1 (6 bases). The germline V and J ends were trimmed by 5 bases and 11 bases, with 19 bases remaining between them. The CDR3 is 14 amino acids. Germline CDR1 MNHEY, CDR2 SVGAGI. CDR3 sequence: CASSLWGAASAQHF. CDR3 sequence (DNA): TGTGCCAGCAGTCTGTGGGGGGCCGCTTCGGCCCAGCATTTT.

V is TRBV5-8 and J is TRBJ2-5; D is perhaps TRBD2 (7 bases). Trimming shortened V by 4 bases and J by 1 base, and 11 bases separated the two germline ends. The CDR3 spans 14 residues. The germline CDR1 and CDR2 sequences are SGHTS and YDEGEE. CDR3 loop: CASSTGGPQETQYF. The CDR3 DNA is TGTGCCAGCAGCACCGGGGGGCCCCAAGAGACCCAGTACTTC. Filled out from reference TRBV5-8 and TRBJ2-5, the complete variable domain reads EAGVTQSPTHLIKTRGQQATLRCSPISGHTSVYWYQQALGLGLQFLLWYDEGEERNRGNFPPRFSGRQFPNYSSELNVNALELEDSALYLCASSTGGPQETQYFGPGTRLLVL.

This chain's CDR3 is CASSVRSGRTDTQYF. CDR3 nucleotides: TGTGCCAGCAGCGTAAGGTCGGGGCGGACAGATACGCAGTATTTT. The chain joins TRBV9 to TRBJ2-3; perhaps D is TRBD1 or TRBD2 (5 bases each). Trimming took off 1 base at V and 3 bases at J, with 12 bases between the two ends. The CDR3 totals 15 residues. Germline CDR1 SGDLS, CDR2 YYNGEE.